The 21 T cell receptor beta chains listed next were all sequenced from one sample in a study of blood T cell repertoires in COVID-19. Clones were read by immunoSEQ multiplex PCR, and TCRdb kept only the in-frame ones, dropping some. The sample records about 250,000 clones, over 90% being singletons. Sequencing input: peripheral blood. All receptors derive from a young man with COVID-19, enrolled during active disease.

This clone was found once. The gene calls are TRBV28 and TRBJ1-2, with 9 bases aligning to TRBD1. The V segment lost 3 bases and the J segment 7 bases; nucleotides outside the gene matches: 9. The germline V gene has CDR1 MDHEN and CDR2 SYDVKM. The CDR3 is 15 residues long. CDR3 bases: TGTGCCAGCAGTTTGTCCCCGGGACAGGGAGGTGGCTACACCTTC. Its translation is CASSLSPGQGGGYTF.

The rearrangement joins TRBV3-1 (or the pseudogene TRBV3-2) to TRBJ2-1; D perhaps matches TRBD1 (5 bases). The CDR3 covers 15 residues. V gave up 4 bases and J gave up 4 bases, with 14 bases separating them. CDR1 and CDR2 from the germline V gene are LGHDT and YNNKEL (reference sequence). In DNA, the CDR3 is TGTGCCAGCAGCCGCCGTGACAGAATATACAATGAGCAGTTCTTC. The encoded protein is CASSRRDRIYNEQFF.

V gene TRBV7-9 combines with J gene TRBJ2-2; the match to TRBD1 covers 10 bases. Germline V gene lookup returns CDR1 SEHNR and CDR2 FQNEAQ (reference sequence). With 5 bases clipped from V and 4 bases from J, the junction kept 4 bases outside the gene matches. This CDR3 contains 15 residues. The CDR3 sequence: CASSLGQGGTGELFF. In nucleotides, the CDR3 is TGTGCCAGCAGCCTCGGACAGGGGGGCACCGGGGAGCTGTTTTTT.

This clone has just one count. The chain links TRBV4-1 to TRBJ1-2; no reliable D call. V lost 1 base and J 7 bases, leaving 7 bases between the germline ends. Germline V lookup: CDR1 MGHRA, CDR2 YSYEKL. The CDR3 extends over 12 amino acids. CDR3 residues: CASSQGTRGYTF. The CDR3 DNA is TGCGCCAGCAGCCAAGGAACGCGTGGCTACACCTTC.

The J gene is TRBJ2-7, the V gene TRBV28; D possibly corresponds to TRBD2 (5 bases). V lost 6 bases and J lost 5, with 17 bases in between. The germline V gene has CDR1 MDHEN and CDR2 SYDVKM. The CDR3 spans 14 residues. In DNA, the CDR3 is TGTGCCAGCAGCAACGGGTACGGGATCCACGAGCAGTACTTC. Translated: CASSNGYGIHEQYF. The full variable domain, with the rest looked up from reference TRBV28 and TRBJ2-7, is DVKVTQSSRYLVKRTGEKVFLECVQDMDHENMFWYRQDPGLGLRLIYFSYDVKMKEKGDIPEGYSVSREKKERFSLILESASTNQTSMYLCASSNGYGIHEQYFGPGTRLTVT.

This rearrangement joins TRBV2 to TRBJ2-3; no definite D call. Germline CDR1 reads SNHLY; CDR2 reads FYNNEI. V lost 7 bases to trimming and J lost 0 bases, with 17 bases between them. CDR3 length: 16 amino acids. CDR3 in amino acids: CASNTRPRSSTDTQYF. In DNA, the CDR3 is TGTGCCAGCAATACCCGCCCTAGGTCTAGCACAGATACGCAGTATTTT.

This chain joins TRBV9 and TRBJ1-2; the D gene is possibly TRBD1 (6 bases). Germline lookup yields CDR1 SGDLS and CDR2 YYNGEE. The V end lost 5 bases, the J end lost 7 bases, and 15 bases lay between the germline ends. CDR3 length: 13 amino acids. The CDR3 sequence: CASSARGAGGYTF. The CDR3 DNA reads as TGTGCCAGCAGTGCCCGGGGGGCTGGTGGCTACACCTTC.

This clone was observed once. DNA for the CDR3: TGTGCTAGTGGCGCAGGGGACCCTAACTATGGCTACACCTTC. The encoded protein is CASGAGDPNYGYTF. The chain couples TRBV12-5 to TRBJ1-2; possible D gene TRBD1, 6 bases. V gave up 6 bases and J gave up 0 bases, with 11 bases separating them. From germline, CDR1 is LGHNT and CDR2 FRNRAP. CDR3 length: 14 residues.

This chain connects TRBV2 to TRBJ2-1, with 9 bases aligning to TRBD2. Losses at the gene ends were 6 bases for V and 2 bases for J; bases not matched to a gene: 14. Germline V CDR1 and CDR2: SNHLY, FYNNEI. There are 18 residues in the CDR3. CDR3 in amino acids: CASSGALAGTITYNEQFF. CDR3 coding DNA: TGTGCCAGCAGCGGGGCGCTAGCGGGGACGATAACCTACAATGAGCAGTTCTTC.

The chain combines TRBV5-1 with TRBJ1-4; TRBD1 is a possible D gene (5 bases). Germline CDR1 is SGHRS and CDR2 is YFSETQ. This CDR3 has 14 amino acids. Trimming pared 0 bases from V and 12 bases from J, leaving 15 bases between. The CDR3 loop reads CASSLGRNWGELFF. CDR3 nucleotide sequence: TGCGCCAGCAGCTTGGGGAGGAATTGGGGGGAACTGTTTTTT.

The chain employs TRBV5-1 and TRBJ1-1; 9 positions match TRBD1. The CDR3 is 14 residues long. V lost 2 bases to trimming and J lost 4 bases; unmatched junction nucleotides: 3. Germline V gene data show CDR1 as SGHRS and CDR2 as YFSETQ. CDR3 loop: CASSFLGQGTEAFF. The CDR3 region has the DNA TGCGCCAGCAGCTTCCTGGGACAGGGCACTGAAGCTTTCTTT.

The gene calls are TRBV28 and TRBJ2-7; possible D gene TRBD1, 8 bases. From germline, CDR1 is MDHEN and CDR2 SYDVKM. V was cut by 2 bases and J by 6 bases, with 17 bases left in between. The CDR3 runs 15 residues. CDR3 protein: CASSLADRGGFEQYF. CDR3 bases: TGTGCCAGCAGTTTAGCCGACAGGGGAGGGTTCGAGCAGTACTTC.

V usage is TRBV7-9 and J usage is TRBJ2-1, with 13 positions matching TRBD2. V gave up 0 bases and J gave up 5 bases; unmatched junction bases: 4. Germline CDR1 SEHNR, CDR2 FQNEAQ (reference sequence). This CDR3 is built from 17 residues. The CDR3 nucleotides read TGTGCCAGCAGCTTAGCCGGGACTAGCGGGGCCGACAATGAGCAGTTCTTC. Its translation is CASSLAGTSGADNEQFF. Together with reference TRBV7-9 and TRBJ2-1, the CDR3 gives the full variable domain: DTGVSQNPRHKITKRGQNVTFRCDPISEHNRLYWYRQTLGQGPEFLTYFQNEAQLEKSRLLSDRFSAERPKGSFSTLEIQRTEQGDSAMYLCASSLAGTSGADNEQFFGPGTRLTVL.

The rearrangement links TRBV18 to TRBJ1-1, with 7 bases that match TRBD1. Losses at the gene ends were 2 bases for V and 0 bases for J; bases not matched to a gene: 6. Looked up from germline, CDR1 is KGHSH and CDR2 is LQKENI. The CDR3 has 16 amino acids. CDR3 in amino acids: CASSPGSGGLNTEAFF. The CDR3 DNA follows: TGTGCCAGCTCACCAGGGTCAGGGGGACTGAACACTGAAGCTTTCTTT.

This clone was detected a few times. The J gene is TRBJ1-4, the V gene TRBV5-5, with D possibly being TRBD1 (5 bases). V was pared by 2 bases and J by 7 bases, with 12 bases between. The CDR3 is made up of 14 amino acids. The germline V gene encodes CDR1 SGHKS and CDR2 YYEKEE (reference sequence). CDR3 region: CASSFQGGSEKLFF. CDR3 coding DNA: TGTGCCAGCAGCTTCCAGGGCGGAAGTGAAAAACTGTTTTTT.

V usage is TRBV7-3 and J usage is TRBJ2-3; 9 nucleotides match TRBD1. This CDR3 contains 15 residues. CDR1 is SGHTA, CDR2 FQGTGA, per germline. Trimming at V came to 4 bases and at J to 6 bases, leaving 8 bases not matched to a gene. The CDR3 loop reads CASSSSGQGSDTQYF. The DNA for the CDR3 is TGTGCCAGCAGCTCGTCGGGACAGGGTTCGGATACGCAGTATTTT.

The chain couples TRBV6-4 to TRBJ2-3, with D hard to call. Between the trimmed V and J ends, which lost 6 bases and 0 bases, there was a span of 10 bases. There are 14 residues in the CDR3. Looked up from germline, CDR1 is MRHNA and CDR2 is SNTAGT. CDR3 nucleotides: TGTGCCAGCAGCCTCACAGAGAGCACAGATACGCAGTATTTT. It is translated as CASSLTESTDTQYF.

J is TRBJ1-1 and V is TRBV7-9; perhaps TRBD1 as D (5 bases). CDR1 is SEHNR, CDR2 FQNEAQ, per germline (reference sequence). The CDR3 consists of 14 residues. V was clipped by 5 bases and J by 0 bases, with 10 bases between them. This chain's CDR3 is CASSPTAVNTEAFF. The CDR3 region has the DNA TGTGCCAGCAGCCCGACAGCCGTGAACACTGAAGCTTTCTTT. The full variable domain, in which reference TRBV7-9 and TRBJ1-1 provide the parts outside the CDR3, is DTGVSQNPRHKITKRGQNVTFRCDPISEHNRLYWYRQTLGQGPEFLTYFQNEAQLEKSRLLSDRFSAERPKGSFSTLEIQRTEQGDSAMYLCASSPTAVNTEAFFGQGTRLTVV.

The J gene is TRBJ1-1, the V gene TRBV19; 7 nucleotides match TRBD1. Germline CDR1 reads LNHDA; CDR2 reads SQIVND (reference sequence). Unmatched junction bases numbered 4, after V lost 5 bases and J lost 1 base. The CDR3 is 14 residues long. The CDR3 sequence: CASSFRQGNTEAFF. In DNA form, the CDR3 reads TGTGCCAGTAGTTTTCGACAGGGGAACACTGAAGCTTTCTTT.

The J gene is TRBJ2-7, the V gene TRBV5-4, with D possibly TRBD1 on 6 matching bases. The CDR3 runs to 15 residues. The V gene's germline CDR1 is SGHNT and CDR2 YYREEE (reference sequence). Trimming took 2 bases from V and 1 from J, leaving 13 bases between them. The CDR3, as DNA: TGTGCCAGCAGCTTTCAACTAGGACAGTCCTACGAGCAGTACTTC. Amino acids: CASSFQLGQSYEQYF.

This chain links TRBV14 with TRBJ1-4, with a weak D call TRBD1 (6 bases). The V gene's germline CDR1 is SGHDN and CDR2 FVKESK. Trimming stripped 4 bases from V and 0 bases from J, with 9 bases between. The CDR3 spans 15 residues. The CDR3 nucleotides are TGTGCCAGCAGCCCCCGGACAGCAACTAATGAAAAACTGTTTTTT. Protein: CASSPRTATNEKLFF. Filled out from reference TRBV14 and TRBJ1-4, the complete variable domain reads EAGVTQFPSHSVIEKGQTVTLRCDPISGHDNLYWYRRVMGKEIKFLLHFVKESKQDESGMPNNRFLAERTGGTYSTLKVQPAELEDSGVYFCASSPRTATNEKLFFGSGTQLSVL.